This TCR beta chain was obtained from a study of T-cell memory formation after mild COVID-19. Study observations and caveats: While clones contracting from day 15 to 85 were balanced between CD4 and CD8, later expanders leaned CD4+.

This clonotype was seen only a few times. Antigen unknown. TCRdb independently ran MiXCR on the 5' RACE reads; one entry per CDR3 protein. This table has a few hundred thousand distinct CDR3 sequences, around a quarter appearing once. The CDR3 consists of 14 residues. V lost 7 bases, J lost 1 base, and 12 bases lay in between. The V gene's germline CDR1 is ENHRY and CDR2 SYGVKD. Sequenced material: PBMCs or a T cell subset sorted from them (not recorded which). J is TRBJ2-3 and V is TRBV10-3; D possibly uses TRBD1 or TRBD2 (5 bases each). The receptor comes from an adult woman who had mild COVID-19 (a few samples of this study predate the infection). Cell type and time point are not known. This chain's CDR3 is CAINPGPGTDTQYF. The CDR3 DNA sequence: TGTGCCATCAACCCGGGACCGGGCACAGATACGCAGTATTTT.